Each of the 4 T cell receptor beta chains below was sequenced from the same sample in a study of shared T cell receptors in the human thymus (dated by TCRdb to 2020 to 2022). The receptor library was made with the immunoSEQ multiplex PCR assay. TCRdb limited this immuneACCESS table to in-frame rearrangements with V and J called. A share of clones is missing; checked studies link under half to unresolved V genes, and the rest is unexplained. In all, the sample holds 500,000 to 550,000 clones, and approximately 80% of those were seen once. Approximately 0.013% of the sample is held by the ten biggest clonotypes. The same sample was also used in a study of human thymus T cells.

Sequencing was done on a sample of thymocytes. The receptors derive from a boy under three years old with a congenital heart defect. Donor details come from another sample of the same person, matched by shared clones.

The J gene is TRBJ2-5, the V gene TRBV4-3; TRBD2 aligns across 12 bases. The trim removed 3 bases at V and 12 bases at J, leaving 11 bases unmatched. The CDR3 is 15 residues long. Germline lookup yields CDR1 LGHNA and CDR2 YSLEER. This chain's CDR3 is CASSHLSSGRDLKYF. The DNA for the CDR3 is TGCGCCAGCAGCCACCTCTCTAGCGGGAGGGATCTTAAGTACTTC.

There are a few counts of this clone. The V call is TRBV5-1, the J call TRBJ2-5, with 8 bases lining up with TRBD2. The CDR3 covers 14 residues. J lost 2 bases, V lost 4 bases, and 4 bases had no gene match. Germline loops: CDR1 SGHRS, CDR2 YFSETQ. CDR3 residues: CASSLAGDQETQYF. The CDR3 region has the DNA TGCGCCAGCAGCCTAGCGGGTGATCAAGAGACCCAGTACTTC. The entire variable domain, with the rest obtained from reference TRBV5-1 and TRBJ2-5, is as follows: KAGVTQTPRYLIKTRGQQVTLSCSPISGHRSVSWYQQTPGQGLQFLFEYFSETQRNKGNFPGRFSGRQFSNSRSEMNVSTLELGDSALYLCASSLAGDQETQYFGPGTRLLVL.

In its sample, this clone was seen once. CDR3 coding DNA: TGTGCCATCAGTGAGTCGACTGAAAACAGGAGAAACACCATATATTTT. This gives the protein CAISESTENRRNTIYF. The chain recombines TRBV10-3 with TRBJ1-3; maybe TRBD1 (5 bases). Germline V lookup: CDR1 ENHRY, CDR2 SYGVKD. The CDR3 is made up of 16 amino acids. The V and J ends lost 0 bases and 5 bases respectively, with 14 bases between them.

This rearrangement joins TRBV21-1 to TRBJ1-1. TRBV21-1 counts as a pseudogene. This CDR3 is 17 amino acids long. CDR3: CASSNRPTGTMNTEAFF. CDR3 nucleotides: TGTGCCAGCAGCAATCGCCCTACCGGGACTATGAACACTGAAGCTTTCTTT.